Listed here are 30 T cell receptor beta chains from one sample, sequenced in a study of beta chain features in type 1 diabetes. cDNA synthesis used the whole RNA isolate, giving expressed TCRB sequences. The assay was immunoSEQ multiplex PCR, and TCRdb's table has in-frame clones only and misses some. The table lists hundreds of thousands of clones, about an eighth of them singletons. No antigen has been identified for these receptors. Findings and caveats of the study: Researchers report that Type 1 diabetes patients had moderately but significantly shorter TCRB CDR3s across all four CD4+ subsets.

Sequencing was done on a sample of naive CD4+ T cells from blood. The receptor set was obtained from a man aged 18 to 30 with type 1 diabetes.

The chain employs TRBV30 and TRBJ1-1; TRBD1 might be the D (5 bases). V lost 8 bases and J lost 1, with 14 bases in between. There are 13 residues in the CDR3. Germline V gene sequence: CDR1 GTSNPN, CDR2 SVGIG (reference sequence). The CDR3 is CAASGLRNTEAFF. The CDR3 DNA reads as TGTGCCGCGTCGGGACTGCGGAACACTGAAGCTTTCTTT.

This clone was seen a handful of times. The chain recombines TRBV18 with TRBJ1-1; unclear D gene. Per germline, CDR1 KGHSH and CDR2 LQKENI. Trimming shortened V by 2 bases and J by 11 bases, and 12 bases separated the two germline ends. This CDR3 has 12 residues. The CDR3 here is CASSPGSGRAFF. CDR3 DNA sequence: TGTGCCAGCTCACCAGGGTCCGGGCGGGCTTTCTTT.

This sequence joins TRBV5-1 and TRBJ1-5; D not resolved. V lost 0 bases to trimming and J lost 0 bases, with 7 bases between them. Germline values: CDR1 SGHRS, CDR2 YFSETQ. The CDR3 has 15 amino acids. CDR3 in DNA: TGCGCCAGCAGCTTGGAGGGCCATAGCAATCAGCCCCAGCATTTT. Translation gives CASSLEGHSNQPQHF.

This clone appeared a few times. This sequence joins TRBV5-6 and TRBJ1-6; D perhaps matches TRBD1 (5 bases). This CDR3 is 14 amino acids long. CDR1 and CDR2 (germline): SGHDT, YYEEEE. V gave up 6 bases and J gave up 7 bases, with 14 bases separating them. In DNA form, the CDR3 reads TGTGCCAGCACCCGGGACGGATTAAATTCACCCCTCCACTTT. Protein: CASTRDGLNSPLHF.

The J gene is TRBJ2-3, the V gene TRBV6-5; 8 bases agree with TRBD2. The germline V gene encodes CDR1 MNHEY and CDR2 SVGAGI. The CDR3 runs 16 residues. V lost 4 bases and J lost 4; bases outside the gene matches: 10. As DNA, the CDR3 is TGTGCCAGCAGTTCCCTAGCGGGTGGTGGCCCAGATACGCAGTATTTT. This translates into CASSSLAGGGPDTQYF.

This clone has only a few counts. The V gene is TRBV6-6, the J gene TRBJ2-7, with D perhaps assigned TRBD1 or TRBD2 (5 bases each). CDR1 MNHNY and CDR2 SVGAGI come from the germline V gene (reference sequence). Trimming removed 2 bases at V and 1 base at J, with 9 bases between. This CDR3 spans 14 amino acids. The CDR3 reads CASSYGGISYEQYF. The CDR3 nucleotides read TGTGCCAGCAGTTACGGGGGTATTTCCTACGAGCAGTACTTC.

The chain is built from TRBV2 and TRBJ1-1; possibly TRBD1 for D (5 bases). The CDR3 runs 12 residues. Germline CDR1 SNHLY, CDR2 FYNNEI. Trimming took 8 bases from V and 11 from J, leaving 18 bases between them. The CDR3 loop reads CASHSAPGYAFF. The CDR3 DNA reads TGTGCCAGCCATAGTGCGCCAGGGTATGCTTTCTTT.

The CDR3: CASSIKGRNTEAFF. In nucleotides, the CDR3 is TGTGCCAGTAGTATAAAGGGAAGGAACACTGAAGCTTTCTTT. The chain links TRBV19 to TRBJ1-1; no definite D call. V was clipped by 2 bases and J by 1 base, with 8 bases between them. The CDR3 covers 14 residues. In germline, CDR1 is LNHDA, CDR2 SQIVND (reference sequence).

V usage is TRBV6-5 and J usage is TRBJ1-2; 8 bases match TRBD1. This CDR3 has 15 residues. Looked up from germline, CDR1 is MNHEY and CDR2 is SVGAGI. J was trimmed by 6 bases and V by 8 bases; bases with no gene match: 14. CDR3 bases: TGTGCCAGCGGCCAGGGGGCCTTCTTTCGGGATGGCTACACCTTC. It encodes CASGQGAFFRDGYTF.

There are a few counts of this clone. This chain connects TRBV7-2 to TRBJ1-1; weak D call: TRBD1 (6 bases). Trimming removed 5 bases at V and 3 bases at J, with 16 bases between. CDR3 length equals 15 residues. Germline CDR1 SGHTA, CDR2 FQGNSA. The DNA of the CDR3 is TGTGCCAGCAGCACCGGGGGGCGGAGGGACACTGAAGCTTTCTTT. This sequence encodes CASSTGGRRDTEAFF.

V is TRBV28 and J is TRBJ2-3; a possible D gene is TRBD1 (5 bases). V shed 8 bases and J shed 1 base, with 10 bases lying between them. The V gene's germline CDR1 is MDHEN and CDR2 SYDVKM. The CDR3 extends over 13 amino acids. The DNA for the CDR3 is TGTGCCAGCCTGGACACTCGCACAGATACGCAGTATTTT. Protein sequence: CASLDTRTDTQYF.

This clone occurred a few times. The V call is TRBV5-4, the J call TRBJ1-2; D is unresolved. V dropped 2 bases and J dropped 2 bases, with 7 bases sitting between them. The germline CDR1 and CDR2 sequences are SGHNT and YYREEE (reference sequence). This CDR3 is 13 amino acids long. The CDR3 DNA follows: TGTGCCAGCAGCTTTCAGGAAAACTATGGCTACACCTTC. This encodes CASSFQENYGYTF.

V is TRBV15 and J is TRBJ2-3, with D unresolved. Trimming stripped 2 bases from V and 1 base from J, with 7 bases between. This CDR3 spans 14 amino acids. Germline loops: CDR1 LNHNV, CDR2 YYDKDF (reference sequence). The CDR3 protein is CATSRPGGTDTQYF. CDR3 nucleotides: TGTGCCACCAGCAGACCGGGCGGCACAGATACGCAGTATTTT.

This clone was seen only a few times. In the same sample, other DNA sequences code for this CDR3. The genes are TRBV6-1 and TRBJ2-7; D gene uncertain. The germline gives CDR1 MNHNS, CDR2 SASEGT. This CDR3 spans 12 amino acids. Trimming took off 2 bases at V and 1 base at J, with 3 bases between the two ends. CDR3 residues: CASSEQSYEQYF. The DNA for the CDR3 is TGTGCCAGCAGTGAACAGTCCTACGAGCAGTACTTC.

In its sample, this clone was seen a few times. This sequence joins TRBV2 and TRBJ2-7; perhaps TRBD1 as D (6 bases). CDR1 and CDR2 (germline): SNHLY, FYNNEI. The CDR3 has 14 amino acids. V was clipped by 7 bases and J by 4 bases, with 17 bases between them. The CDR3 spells CASKGETGYYEQYF. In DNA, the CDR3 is TGTGCCAGCAAGGGGGAAACAGGCTATTACGAGCAGTACTTC.

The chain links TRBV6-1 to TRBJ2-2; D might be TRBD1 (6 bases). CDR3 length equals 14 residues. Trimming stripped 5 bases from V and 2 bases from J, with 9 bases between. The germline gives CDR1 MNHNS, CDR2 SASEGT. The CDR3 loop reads CASSKQGNTGELFF. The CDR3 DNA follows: TGTGCCAGCAGTAAACAGGGAAACACCGGGGAGCTGTTTTTT.

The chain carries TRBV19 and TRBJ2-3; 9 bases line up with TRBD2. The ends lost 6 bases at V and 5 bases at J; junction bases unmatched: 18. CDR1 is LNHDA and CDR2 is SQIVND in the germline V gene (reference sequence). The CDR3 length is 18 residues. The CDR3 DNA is TGTGCCAGTAGCCCTAATGAACGGCTAGCGGGACGGGGAGATACGCAGTATTTT. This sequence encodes CASSPNERLAGRGDTQYF.

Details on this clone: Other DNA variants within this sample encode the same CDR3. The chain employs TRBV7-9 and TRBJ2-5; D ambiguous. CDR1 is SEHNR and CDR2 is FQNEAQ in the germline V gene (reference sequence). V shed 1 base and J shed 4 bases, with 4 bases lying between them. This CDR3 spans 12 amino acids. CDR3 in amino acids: CASSLERETQYF. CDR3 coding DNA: TGTGCCAGCAGCTTAGAAAGAGAGACCCAGTACTTC.

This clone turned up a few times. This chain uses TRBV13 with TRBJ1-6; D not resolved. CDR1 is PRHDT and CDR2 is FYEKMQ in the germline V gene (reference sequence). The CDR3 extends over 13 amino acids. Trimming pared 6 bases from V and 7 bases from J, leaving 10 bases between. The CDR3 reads CASRRQANSPLHF. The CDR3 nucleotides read TGTGCCAGCAGGCGGCAGGCCAATTCACCCCTCCACTTT.

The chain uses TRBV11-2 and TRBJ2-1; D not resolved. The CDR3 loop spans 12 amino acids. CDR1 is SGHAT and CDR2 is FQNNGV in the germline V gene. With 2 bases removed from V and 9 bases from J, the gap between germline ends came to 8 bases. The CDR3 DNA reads TGTGCCAGCAGCTTACTGCTAGGTGAGCAGTTCTTC. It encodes CASSLLLGEQFF.

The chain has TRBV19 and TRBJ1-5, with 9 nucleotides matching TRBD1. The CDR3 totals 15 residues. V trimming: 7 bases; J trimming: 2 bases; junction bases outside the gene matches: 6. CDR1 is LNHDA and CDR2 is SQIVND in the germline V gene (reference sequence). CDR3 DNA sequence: TGTGCCAGTATTCCCCGGGACAGGGGCAATCAGCCCCAGCATTTT. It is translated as CASIPRDRGNQPQHF.

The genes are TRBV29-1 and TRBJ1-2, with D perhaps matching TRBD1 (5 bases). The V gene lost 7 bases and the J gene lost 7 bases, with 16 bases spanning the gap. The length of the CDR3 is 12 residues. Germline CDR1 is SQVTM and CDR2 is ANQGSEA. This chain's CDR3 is CSGGPTGAGYTF. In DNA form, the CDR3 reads TGCAGCGGTGGTCCCACCGGGGCTGGCTACACCTTC.

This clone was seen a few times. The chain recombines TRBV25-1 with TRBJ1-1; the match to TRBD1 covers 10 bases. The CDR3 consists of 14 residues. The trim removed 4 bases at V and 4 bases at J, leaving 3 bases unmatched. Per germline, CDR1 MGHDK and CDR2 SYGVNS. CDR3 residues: CASSATGGVTEAFF. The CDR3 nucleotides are TGTGCCAGCAGTGCGACAGGGGGCGTCACTGAAGCTTTCTTT. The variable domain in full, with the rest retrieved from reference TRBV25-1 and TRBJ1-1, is EADIYQTPRYLVIGTGKKITLECSQTMGHDKMYWYQQDPGMELHLIHYSYGVNSTEKGDLSSESTVSRIRTEHFPLTLESARPSHTSQYLCASSATGGVTEAFFGQGTRLTVV.

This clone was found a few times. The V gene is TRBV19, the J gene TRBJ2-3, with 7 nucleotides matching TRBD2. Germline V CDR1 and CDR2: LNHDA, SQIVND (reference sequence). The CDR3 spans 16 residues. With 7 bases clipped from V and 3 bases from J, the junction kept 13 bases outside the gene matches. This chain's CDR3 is CASTALGRGITDTQYF. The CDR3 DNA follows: TGTGCCAGTACCGCCCTGGGGCGGGGGATTACAGATACGCAGTATTTT. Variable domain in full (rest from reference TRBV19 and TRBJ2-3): DGGITQSPKYLFRKEGQNVTLSCEQNLNHDAMYWYRQDPGQGLRLIYYSQIVNDFQKGDIAEGYSVSREKKESFPLTVTSAQKNPTAFYLCASTALGRGITDTQYFGPGTRLTVL.

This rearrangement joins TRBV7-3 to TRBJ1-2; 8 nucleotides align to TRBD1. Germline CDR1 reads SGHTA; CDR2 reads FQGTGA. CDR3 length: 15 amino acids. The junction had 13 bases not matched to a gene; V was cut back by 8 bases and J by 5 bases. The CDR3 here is CASVLGRDRLYGYTF. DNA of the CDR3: TGTGCCAGCGTCTTAGGGCGGGACAGGTTATATGGCTACACCTTC.

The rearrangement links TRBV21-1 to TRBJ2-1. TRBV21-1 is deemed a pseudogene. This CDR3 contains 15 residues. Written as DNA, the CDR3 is TGTGCCAGCAGCAATGGGGTCAGCTCCTACAATGAGCAGTTCTTC. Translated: CASSNGVSSYNEQFF.

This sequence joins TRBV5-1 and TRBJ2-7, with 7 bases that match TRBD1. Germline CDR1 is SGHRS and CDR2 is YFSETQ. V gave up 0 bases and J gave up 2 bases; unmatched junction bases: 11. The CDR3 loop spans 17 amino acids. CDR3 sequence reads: CASSLVTNDRDTYEQYF. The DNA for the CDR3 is TGCGCCAGCAGCTTGGTGACTAATGACAGGGACACCTACGAGCAGTACTTC.

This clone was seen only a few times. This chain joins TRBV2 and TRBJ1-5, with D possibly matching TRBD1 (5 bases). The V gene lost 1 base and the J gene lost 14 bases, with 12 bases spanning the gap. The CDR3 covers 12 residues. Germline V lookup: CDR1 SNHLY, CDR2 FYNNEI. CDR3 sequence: CASSEVRGLEHF. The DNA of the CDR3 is TGTGCCAGCAGTGAAGTTCGGGGACTCGAGCATTTT.

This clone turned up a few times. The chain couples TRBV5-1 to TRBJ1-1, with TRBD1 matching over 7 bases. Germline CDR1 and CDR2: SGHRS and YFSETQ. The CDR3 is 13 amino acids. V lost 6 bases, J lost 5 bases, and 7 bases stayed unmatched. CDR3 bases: TGCGCCAGCACCCCCGGGACAGAAACTGAAGCTTTCTTT. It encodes CASTPGTETEAFF.

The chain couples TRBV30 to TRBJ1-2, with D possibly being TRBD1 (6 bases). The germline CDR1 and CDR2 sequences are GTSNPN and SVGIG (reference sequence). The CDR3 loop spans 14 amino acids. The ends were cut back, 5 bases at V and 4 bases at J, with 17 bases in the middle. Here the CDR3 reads CAWVQGLIGYGYTF. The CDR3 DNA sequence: TGTGCCTGGGTACAGGGCCTAATAGGCTATGGCTACACCTTC.